This T cell receptor beta chain comes out of a study of shared clonotypes between healthy human individuals. Study at large: The donor pool was made up of a couple of women and a few men aged 18 to 49.

Findings of the study overall: Across subsets, estimated richness was generally greater for naive than for memory populations.

Note on this clone: Its antigen is as yet unknown.

Profiling relied on immunoSEQ multiplex PCR, and the TCRdb table lists in-frame clones only, not all of them. This table holds some 2.1 million clones, 85% to 95% found once. Investigators divided CD4+ cells into CD45RA+ naive and CD45RA-negative memory subsets. The CDR3 is 15 amino acids. Per germline, CDR1 KGHSH and CDR2 LQKENI. The germline V and J ends were trimmed by 2 bases and 3 bases, with 14 bases remaining between them. What was sequenced was naive CD4+ T cells sorted from blood. Subset: CD45RA+ positively selected. The genes are TRBV18 and TRBJ2-7; a weak D match, TRBD1 (5 bases). The TCR originated in a man younger than 35 in good health. The CDR3 is CASSPTTGFNYEQYF. The CDR3 coding sequence is TGTGCCAGCTCACCAACTACAGGATTTAACTACGAGCAGTACTTC. Based on the CDR3 plus reference TRBV18 and TRBJ2-7, the full variable domain is NAGVMQNPRHLVRRRGQEARLRCSPMKGHSHVYWYRQLPEEGLKFMVYLQKENIIDESGMPKERFSAEFPKEGPSILRIQQVVRGDSAAYFCASSPTTGFNYEQYFGPGTRLTVT.